Listed here are 21 T cell receptor beta chains from one sample, sequenced in a study of blood T cell repertoires in COVID-19. Sequencing used immunoSEQ multiplex PCR; TCRdb keeps in-frame clones, though not all of them. The table lists 290,000 or so clones, roughly 80% of them singletons. Sequencing was carried out using PBMCs or T cells enriched from blood (not recorded which). The receptors shown here come from a man aged 35 to 55 who had been exposed to COVID-19.

The gene calls are TRBV7-6 and TRBJ2-7; D not resolved. Per germline, CDR1 SGHVS and CDR2 FNYEAQ. Trimming cost V 5 bases and J 2 bases, with 13 bases left between them. CDR3 length equals 14 residues. For the CDR3, the DNA is TGTGCCAGCAGCCCTCGGTCCCCGGCCTACGAGCAGTACTTC. Its translation: CASSPRSPAYEQYF.

J is TRBJ2-1 and V is TRBV9, with TRBD2 matching over 8 bases. V lost 0 bases to trimming and J lost 6 bases; unmatched junction nucleotides: 8. The CDR3 extends over 16 amino acids. Germline-derived CDR1 and CDR2 are SGDLS and YYNGEE. The CDR3 bases are TGTGCCAGCAGCGTAGACCCTAGCGGGTTGGGCAATGAGCAGTTCTTC. Translating it yields CASSVDPSGLGNEQFF.

The V call is TRBV18, the J call TRBJ1-1; 7 bases fit TRBD1. The CDR3 is made up of 15 amino acids. The germline gives CDR1 KGHSH, CDR2 LQKENI. J was trimmed by 1 base and V by 6 bases; bases with no gene match: 8. CDR3 bases: TGTGCCAGCTCGTCACAGGGGAGTAGGAACACTGAAGCTTTCTTT. Translating it yields CASSSQGSRNTEAFF.

CDR3 in amino acids: CASTKGIQDNEQFF. For the CDR3, the DNA is TGCGCCAGCACTAAGGGGATCCAGGACAATGAGCAGTTCTTC. The gene calls are TRBV5-1 and TRBJ2-1; a weak D match, TRBD1 (5 bases). Per germline, CDR1 SGHRS and CDR2 YFSETQ. This CDR3 spans 14 amino acids. V was pared by 6 bases and J by 5 bases, with 15 bases between. The full variable domain, rest sourced from reference TRBV5-1 and TRBJ2-1, is KAGVTQTPRYLIKTRGQQVTLSCSPISGHRSVSWYQQTPGQGLQFLFEYFSETQRNKGNFPGRFSGRQFSNSRSEMNVSTLELGDSALYLCASTKGIQDNEQFFGPGTRLTVL.

V usage is TRBV7-9 and J usage is TRBJ2-3; TRBD1 is a possible D gene (6 bases). Germline values: CDR1 SEHNR, CDR2 FQNEAQ (reference sequence). The CDR3 runs 15 residues. V lost 1 base, J lost 11 bases, and 19 bases lay in between. CDR3 in DNA: TGTGCCAGCAGCTTAGGTTCGGGTTCCCAGGGGCGGCAGTATTTT. This sequence encodes CASSLGSGSQGRQYF.

This chain uses TRBV7-3 with TRBJ1-3; weak D call: TRBD1 (5 bases). CDR1 and CDR2 (germline): SGHTA, FQGTGA. Between the trimmed V and J ends, which lost 5 bases and 5 bases, there was a span of 25 bases. This CDR3 has 18 residues. The CDR3 loop is CASSLLAPVRGGRNTIYF. CDR3 sequence (DNA): TGTGCCAGCAGCCTATTAGCGCCGGTACGGGGGGGAAGAAACACCATATATTTT.

The gene calls are TRBV5-4 and TRBJ1-4; D may be TRBD1 (5 bases). From germline, CDR1 is SGHNT and CDR2 YYREEE (reference sequence). This CDR3 is 13 amino acids long. V lost 4 bases, J lost 8 bases, and 12 bases lay in between. The DNA of the CDR3 is TGTGCCAGCAGCCTCGGGACTGAGGAAAAACTGTTTTTT. Its translation is CASSLGTEEKLFF.

This chain uses TRBV27 with TRBJ1-5, with 9 bases lining up with TRBD1. With V trimmed by 8 bases and J by 0 bases, 14 bases remained unmatched. The CDR3 is made up of 18 amino acids. CDR1 is MNHEY, CDR2 SMNVEV, per germline (reference sequence). CDR3 bases: TGTGCCAGCGCCAAGACAGGGGGACGCATGAATAGCAATCAGCCCCAGCATTTT. Amino acid sequence: CASAKTGGRMNSNQPQHF.

The chain combines TRBV9 with TRBJ2-7, with a weak D call TRBD1 (6 bases). Germline V lookup: CDR1 SGDLS, CDR2 YYNGEE. Trimming shortened V by 2 bases and J by 1 base, and 13 bases separated the two germline ends. There are 15 residues in the CDR3. The CDR3 DNA follows: TGTGCCAGCAGCGTCGACCTGACAGGATCCTACGAGCAGTACTTC. This translates into CASSVDLTGSYEQYF.

The rearrangement joins TRBV15 to TRBJ2-5; 9 positions agree with TRBD1. This CDR3 contains 16 residues. V was clipped by 8 bases and J by 6 bases; unmatched bases: 16. Per the germline V gene, CDR1 is LNHNV and CDR2 is YYDKDF (reference sequence). CDR3 in amino acids: CATFYGTGKEWKTQYF. The CDR3 region has the DNA TGTGCCACCTTCTATGGGACAGGGAAGGAATGGAAGACCCAGTACTTC.

This clone was counted once. V gene TRBV18 combines with J gene TRBJ1-1, with TRBD1 identical over 7 bases. The germline V gene has CDR1 KGHSH and CDR2 LQKENI. This CDR3 is 14 amino acids long. Trimming removed 3 bases from V and 6 bases from J; junction bases left unmatched: 7. The CDR3 nucleotides are TGTGCCAGCTCACCGATGGACAGGCTGGCTGAAGCTTTCTTT. Its translation: CASSPMDRLAEAFF. Based on the CDR3 plus reference TRBV18 and TRBJ1-1, the full variable domain is NAGVMQNPRHLVRRRGQEARLRCSPMKGHSHVYWYRQLPEEGLKFMVYLQKENIIDESGMPKERFSAEFPKEGPSILRIQQVVRGDSAAYFCASSPMDRLAEAFFGQGTRLTVV.

This clone has more than one count but fewer than ten. The V gene is TRBV25-1, the J gene TRBJ1-1, with 10 bases lining up with TRBD1. CDR3 length equals 14 residues. The germline V gene has CDR1 MGHDK and CDR2 SYGVNS. The V and J ends lost 6 bases and 5 bases, in that order; junction bases with no gene match: 6. CDR3 sequence reads: CASRGQGKETEAFF. In DNA form, the CDR3 reads TGTGCCAGCAGGGGACAGGGGAAGGAGACTGAAGCTTTCTTT.

The chain recombines TRBV4-1 with TRBJ2-5, with 11 bases matching TRBD2. V was pared by 1 base and J by 2 bases, with 0 bases of the junction left unmatched. CDR3 length: 15 residues. Germline CDR1 and CDR2: MGHRA and YSYEKL. In nucleotides, the CDR3 is TGCGCCAGCAGCCAAGGACTAGCGGGGCAAGAGACCCAGTACTTC. It translates to CASSQGLAGQETQYF.

CDR3 sequence: CASSPGTGSVQYF. CDR3 nucleotide sequence: TGTGCCAGCAGCCCAGGGACAGGGTCAGTGCAGTACTTC. The chain recombines TRBV11-2 with TRBJ2-7; 9 positions match TRBD1. This CDR3 contains 13 residues. Germline V gene data show CDR1 as SGHAT and CDR2 as FQNNGV. With V trimmed by 5 bases and J by 9 bases, 8 bases remained unmatched.

V gene TRBV27 combines with J gene TRBJ1-5, with 9 bases identical to TRBD1. CDR3 length equals 17 residues. V dropped 4 bases and J dropped 0; count of bases not matched to a gene: 7. Germline V lookup: CDR1 MNHEY, CDR2 SMNVEV (reference sequence). The CDR3 DNA reads as TGTGCCAGCAGTTCCGGGACAGGGATTGGTAGCAATCAGCCCCAGCATTTT. Its translation is CASSSGTGIGSNQPQHF.

The rearrangement joins TRBV25-1 to TRBJ2-1, with 9 bases lining up with TRBD2. J gave up 9 bases and V 6 bases, and 12 bases lay outside the gene matches. Germline values: CDR1 MGHDK, CDR2 SYGVNS. The CDR3 is made up of 15 amino acids. DNA of the CDR3: TGTGCCAGCAGCGGTAGCCCCGGACTAGCGATTGAGCAGTTCTTC. Translation gives CASSGSPGLAIEQFF.

The rearrangement links TRBV7-9 to TRBJ1-6, with D maybe TRBD1 (5 bases). Germline V lookup: CDR1 SEHNR, CDR2 FQNEAQ (reference sequence). V was cut by 5 bases and J by 10 bases, with 18 bases left in between. The CDR3 consists of 15 residues. CDR3 region: CASSITQGAGSPLHF. The CDR3 nucleotides read TGTGCCAGCAGCATCACCCAGGGAGCGGGCTCACCCCTCCACTTT.

This clone was seen only a few times. V and J are TRBV7-8 and TRBJ2-7, with TRBD1 identical over 8 bases. V trimming: 5 bases; J trimming: 6 bases; junction bases outside the gene matches: 12. Per the germline V gene, CDR1 is SGHVS and CDR2 is FQNEAQ. The CDR3 has 15 residues. This CDR3 reads CASSPPWGQVLEQYF. The CDR3 nucleotides read TGTGCCAGCAGCCCGCCTTGGGGACAGGTCCTCGAGCAGTACTTC.

The genes are TRBV9 and TRBJ2-1, with 8 positions matching TRBD2. Per the germline V gene, CDR1 is SGDLS and CDR2 is YYNGEE. J lost 3 bases, V lost 3 bases, and 2 bases had no gene match. The CDR3 loop spans 14 amino acids. The CDR3 here is CASSGLANYNEQFF. The DNA of the CDR3 is TGTGCCAGCAGCGGACTAGCGAACTACAATGAGCAGTTCTTC.

The genes are TRBV15 and TRBJ2-3, with D uncertain. Trimming left V 7 bases short and J 4 bases short, with 15 bases between. CDR3 size: 14 residues. The V gene's germline CDR1 is LNHNV and CDR2 YYDKDF (reference sequence). CDR3 DNA sequence: TGTGCCACCACCAGCCCAGAGGTCCCAGATACGCAGTATTTT. It specifies CATTSPEVPDTQYF.

The V call is TRBV5-1, the J call TRBJ1-3, with no clear D. V gave up 1 base and J gave up 4 bases, with 12 bases separating them. The germline gives CDR1 SGHRS, CDR2 YFSETQ. CDR3 size: 15 residues. The CDR3 region has the DNA TGCGCCAGCAGCTTGAACGGGTTCGTCGGAAACACCATATATTTT. This gives the protein CASSLNGFVGNTIYF.